Detailed here is one T cell receptor beta chain. This clone was detected once. Which antigen it targets is not known. Base quality data are lacking; no much larger clone is found one base away. The immunoSEQ Assay, a bias-controlled multiplex PCR, was used to amplify TCRbeta CDR3 regions from genomic DNA. In the paper's pipeline: Within the assay, amplification of reference gene primers was used to estimate how many nucleated cells each sample contained. To quantify the absolute abundance of each unique TCRbeta CDR3 rearrangement, sequence reads were collapsed and filtered. For each sample, productive Simpson clonality was calculated by taking the square root of Simpson's diversity index across productive rearrangements. The immuneACCESS repertoire file appears here via TCRdb, limited to in-frame rearrangements. These files lack a portion of the clones; in checked studies, under half of the deficit traces to unresolved V genes, and the cause of the others is not known. That table supplies the V and J calls and clone size; D and trimming were determined from the DNA. The sample includes around 260,000 clones, with around nine tenths observed a single time. The ten largest make up around a tenth of the sample.

The entry originates in a study of blood T cell repertoires in COVID-19 (dated by TCRdb to the early 2020s). For the study in its entirety: Samples from collaborators originated in the United States, Italy and Spain and spanned both the acute and convalescent phases of COVID-19. Where available, HLA class I and class II types were obtained from metadata supplied by the sample provider rather than from assay-based typing. Nearly every sample came with metadata listing a de-identified subject ID, COVID-19 status, age in years and sex. The repertoires were released in a freely available public database intended as a resource for research on the immune response to SARS-CoV-2. The material from the prospective study consisted of cDNA or gDNA derived from T cells, B-cell-depleted T cells, or PBMCs. Deeply sampled blood TCRbeta repertoires from subjects exposed to, actively infected with, or recovered from COVID-19 were included in the dataset. The samples were drawn from two sources: the first 160 participants of the ongoing ImmuneRACE study, and approximately 1,300 subjects contributed by 6 global collaborators.

A second Seattle source provided samples from volunteer blood donors who had recovered from COVID-19. Collaborating institutions collected whole blood in K2EDTA tubes following their own protocols. For TCRbeta analysis, collaborator samples were shipped as frozen whole blood, as isolated PBMCs, or as DNA extracted from either sample type. The study at large found these results: How much clinical and demographic metadata was included differed by source and by participant, and the metadata was provided uncurated.

Sequenced material: peripheral blood. This clonotype was obtained from a man aged 35-49 years who had recovered from COVID-19.

The CDR3 in this case is CASSAISNRTRVTGELFF. The DNA sequence is given as TGTGCCAGCAGTGCAATAAGTAATCGGACTAGGGTCACCGGGGAGCTGTTTTTT. The chain is assembled from TRBV25-1 and TRBJ2-2, with TRBD2 matching 7 junction bases. From its cysteine to its phenylalanine, the CDR3 spans 18 amino acids. Of the read, only the CDR3 DNA is kept; its 54 bases are in frame from base 1. CDR1 MGHDK and CDR2 SYGVNS were looked up in the germline V gene. V and J are trimmed by 4 bases and 4 bases, and the gene matches miss 15 bases of the junction.